This TCR beta chain was captured in a study of T cells in Graves' hyperthyroidism and ophthalmopathy. On the study more broadly: Peripheral blood was taken when the disease was first diagnosed, before any treatment began.

This clonotype was picked up one time. The conserved phenylalanine or tryptophan is not found at the CDR3 terminus, so this likely reflects a read error. Amplification targeted TCR beta CDR3 regions from RNA transcripts. Using the HTBI primer set, a first-round RT-PCR was run on the TCR CDR3. TCRdb reprocessed the multiplex PCR reads with MiXCR, giving one entry per CDR3 protein. The sample holds around 760,000 distinct CDR3 sequences, just over 35% seen once. Cells are PBMCs isolated from around 9.4 ml of fresh blood. The sequence was collected from a woman aged 40 to 49 with Graves' hyperthyroidism. Sequenced: blood.

CDR3 sequence: CASSLRIAGGDGYTL. The CDR3 nucleotides are TGTGCCAGCAGCCTTAGGATCGCCGGCGGAGATGGCTACACCTTA. The chain carries TRBV2 and TRBJ1-2; no firm D call. This CDR3 region has 15 residues. Germline lookup yields CDR1 SNHLY and CDR2 FYNNEI. V was cut by 6 bases and J by 6 bases, with 20 bases left in between.